This TCR beta chain originates from a study of vaccination and CD4 T cells after COVID-19 (dated by TCRdb to 2021 to 2024). About the investigation overall: Convalescent patients had a positive SARS-CoV-2 result on nasal swab PCR, and of these patients, several had mild disease and one had severe disease. The convalescent cohort included six males and four females, with two Hispanic individuals, seven Caucasians, two Asians and one multiracial person. Two doses of either the Pfizer-BioNTech BNT162b2 vaccine (n=8) or the Moderna mRNA-1273 vaccine (n=2) were administered to participants. Post-COVID blood samples were collected from convalescent patients a median of roughly 100 days after diagnosis, with a range of about 30 to 180 days. Post-vaccine blood samples were taken a median of 72 days after the second vaccine dose, with a range of 14 to 241 days. Three convalescent patients gave samples both early after vaccination (day 14) and late after vaccination (days 161 to 241). Culture stimuli were overlapping spike peptide pools from SARS-CoV-2 and from the common cold coronaviruses HCoV-NL63, HCoV-OC43 and HCoV-229E. Control cultures received a CEFX viral epitope pool as the positive control, an HIV-1 Nef peptide pool as the negative control, or no peptide. The spike-specific CD4+ TCR repertoire was compared before and after mRNA vaccination in fewer than eleven COVID-19 convalescent patients and a handful of infection-naive healthy vaccine recipients.

Library creation used PCR. At the Johns Hopkins FTIC core, DNA from the cultured CD4+ T cells underwent TCR sequencing with the Oncomine TCR Beta short-read assay. Genomic DNA was extracted from the cultured CD4+ T cells with the QIAamp micro DNA kit. The Oncomine TCR Beta libraries from cultured CD4+ T cells were pooled using unique dual indexes and then sequenced on an Illumina iSeq 100. Under the source paper's analysis protocol: Non-productive sequences were removed, and CDR3s not starting with C, not ending with F or W, or shorter than 7 amino acids were discarded. Antigen-specific clonotypes were identified with the MANAFEST web application by comparing peptide-stimulated wells with reference and other culture wells. Positive clones required FDR below 0.05, an odds ratio above 5, and productive frequency above 0.1% in at least two of three replicate wells. A clonotype was classed as cross-reactive if the clonotype showed significant expansion both in SARS-CoV-2 spike wells and in at least one common cold coronavirus spike condition. Levenshtein distances (stringdist) and unrooted phylogenetic trees (ape) in R version 3.6.1 were used to assess CDR3 homology. TCRdb cleaned the public reads at Q25 with fastp, built clones with MiXCR and kept in-frame beta chains. Duplicate CDR3 protein sequences are folded into a single record with the most common DNA and genes. TCRdb, not the authors, supplied the V and J calls. In all, the sample holds around 18,000 distinct CDR3 sequences, and 51% of those were seen once. Together, the top ten hold over 20% of the sample.

Study-level results and caveats: Nearly all vaccine-specific clones in convalescent patients (304 of 307) were mono-reactive for SARS-CoV-2 spike rather than cross-reactive with common cold coronaviruses. The median count of SARS-CoV-2-reactive clonotypes went up from about 23 after infection to some 38 after vaccination, although the change was not significant. Only a relatively small number of convalescent patients were included in the study, and early timepoints following natural infection were not analyzed. Among the post-vaccine SARS-CoV-2-reactive clones in convalescent patients, a median about 87% showed up only after vaccination, which suggests vaccine-specific priming.

Reading from cysteine to phenylalanine, the CDR3 counts 12 amino acids. Only the CDR3 portion is preserved as DNA: 36 bases, with reading frame beginning at the first base. Taken from the germline V gene (reference sequence), the CDR1 and CDR2 loops are DFQATT and SNEGSKA. Germline trimming amounts to 3 bases on V and 6 bases on J, with 2 as the count of junction bases outside the gene matches. The time point label, read with the paper, signifies: late sampling 161 to 241 days after vaccination in a few convalescent patients. Interpreted using the paper, the treatment or condition label stands for: roughly ten-day PBMC culture with coronavirus spike peptide pools or control peptides (ViraFEST assay). The ViraFEST assay, used in the study, expanded antigen-specific T cells with peptide pools and then identified the expanded clonotypes through TCR sequencing. Positive SARS-CoV-2 PCR tests in the convalescent patients dated from March to December 2020, before Alpha, Beta and Delta variants emerged in the United States. Each well held 2.2 million or so PBMCs cultured with approximately 10 ug/ml peptide pools in IMDM containing around 5.5% human AB serum and roughly 10 IU/ml IL-2. On days 3 and 7, half of the culture medium was replaced with fresh IL-2-containing medium. After around 10 days of culture, CD4+ T cells were isolated by negative selection using the EasySep CD4+ T cell isolation kit. PBMCs were separated from whole blood using Ficoll-Paque Plus gradient centrifugation and then either used fresh or cryopreserved at -140C. Culture conditions were generally each tested in triplicate wells.

This clonotype was picked up a small number of times. Its binding antigen is unknown. No base quality information exists; no much larger clone differs at one position. This specimen was CD4+ T cells from blood, cultured in vitro, taken about 7 months after SARS-CoV-2 vaccination. The chain uses TRBV20-1 and TRBJ1-1; the central 9 bases match TRBD1. The origin of this receptor is a human donor who had recovered from COVID-19. The nucleotides read TGCAGTGCTAGGACAGGGGGACCTGAAGCTTTCTTT. Its amino acids are CSARTGGPEAFF.